Presented here are 7 T cell receptor beta chains from one specimen sequenced in a study of T cell responses to AZD1222 COVID-19 vaccine. The repertoire was sequenced with immunoSEQ multiplex PCR; TCRdb's copy has only in-frame clones and lacks some. Of about 92,000 clones listed, approximately 90% were seen once; the top ten hold about a fifth. Here the sequenced sample was peripheral blood, taken on day 0 of AZD1222 vaccination. Receptors originate from an adult in good health.

CDR3 protein: CASRGQLAEKLFF. The CDR3 DNA follows: TGTGCCAGCAGGGGACAGTTAGCTGAAAAACTGTTTTTT. This chain uses TRBV2 with TRBJ1-4, with TRBD1 matching 7 bases. The J segment lost 7 bases and the V segment lost 6 bases, leaving 5 bases of the junction unmatched. This CDR3 is built from 13 residues. The germline V gene encodes CDR1 SNHLY and CDR2 FYNNEI.

This chain connects TRBV24-1 to TRBJ1-2; maybe TRBD1 (6 bases). V was cut by 2 bases and J by 8 bases, with 11 bases left in between. The CDR3 totals 13 residues. In germline, CDR1 is KGHDR, CDR2 SFDVKD. The CDR3 reads CATSDSQGRGYTF. CDR3 DNA sequence: TGTGCCACCAGTGATTCACAGGGCCGGGGCTACACCTTC.

This rearrangement joins TRBV6-2 or TRBV6-3 to TRBJ1-2, with D possibly TRBD1 on 5 matching bases. Trimming left V 6 bases short and J 3 bases short, with 20 bases between. CDR1 and CDR2 (germline): MNHEY, SVGEGT. The CDR3 is 16 residues long. DNA of the CDR3: TGTGCCAGCAGCCCATCAAGAGGGACGGCGGACTATGGCTACACCTTC. Its protein product is CASSPSRGTADYGYTF.

The table lists this clone with a count of one. This chain joins TRBV11-1 and TRBJ2-7; TRBD1 matches 9 bases. This CDR3 contains 14 residues. V dropped 5 bases and J dropped 3; count of bases not matched to a gene: 5. The V gene's germline CDR1 is SGHAT and CDR2 FQDESV (reference sequence). CDR3 in amino acids: CASSPTGQGYEQYF. The CDR3 DNA is TGTGCCAGCAGCCCGACGGGACAGGGCTACGAGCAGTACTTC.

The chain links TRBV5-1 to TRBJ2-1; TRBD1 agrees at 8 bases. Germline V gene lookup returns CDR1 SGHRS and CDR2 YFSETQ. V was pared by 4 bases and J by 8 bases, with 11 bases of the junction left unmatched. The CDR3 loop spans 15 amino acids. The chain's CDR3 is CASSGPGQDPHEQFF. Written as DNA, the CDR3 is TGCGCCAGCAGCGGTCCGGGACAGGACCCCCATGAGCAGTTCTTC.

J is TRBJ2-5 and V is TRBV7-2; 8 nucleotides line up with TRBD2. The length of the CDR3 is 16 residues. From germline, CDR1 is SGHTA and CDR2 FQGNSA. The V segment lost 5 bases and the J segment 2 bases; nucleotides outside the gene matches: 10. The CDR3: CASSQALGGGQETQYF. The CDR3 region has the DNA TGTGCCAGCAGCCAAGCCCTCGGGGGGGGACAAGAGACCCAGTACTTC. The whole variable domain, remainder taken from reference TRBV7-2 and TRBJ2-5, is GAGVSQSPSNKVTEKGKDVELRCDPISGHTALYWYRQSLGQGLEFLIYFQGNSAPDKSGLPSDRFSAERTGGSVSTLTIQRTQQEDSAVYLCASSQALGGGQETQYFGPGTRLLVL.

The chain combines TRBV6-2 or TRBV6-3 with TRBJ1-6, with 8 bases that match TRBD1. With V trimmed by 4 bases and J by 8 bases, 10 bases remained unmatched. The CDR3 sequence is 16 residues long. Germline V gene sequence: CDR1 MNHEY, CDR2 SVGEGT. This CDR3 reads CASSLGQDRRHSPLHF. CDR3 nucleotide sequence: TGTGCCAGCAGTTTGGGACAGGATAGAAGGCATTCACCCCTCCACTTT.